The rows below give T cell receptor beta chains drawn from one sample of a study of neurological immune-mediated disorders. TCRdb re-derived calls from the 5' RACE reads in MiXCR, one entry per CDR3 protein. The repertoire has tens of thousands of distinct CDR3 sequences, 4.3% of them found once; the top ten carry 5% to 6%. The sequencing input was PBMCs. The receptors shown here come from a woman aged 55 to 70 with multiple sclerosis. The CDR3 runs from the conserved cysteine through the conserved F or W. The order of the fields is V gene, clone size, D gene, J gene, CDR3 DNA, CDR3 protein. The D gene is left open where the match is weak. Size tells how often a clone was seen (once, few, many) or the class of an expanded clone, and some rows leave it out.

>TRBV30|many|NA|TRBJ1-2
TGTGCCTGGAGGTCGCCCGGGGGGAATAACTATGGCTACACCTTC
CAWRSPGGNNYGYTF
>TRBV4-1|many|NA|TRBJ1-2
TGCGCCAGCAGCCAAGGGTCACACGATACTAACTATGGCTACACCTTC
CASSQGSHDTNYGYTF
>TRBV11-2|many|NA|TRBJ2-6
TGTGCCAGCAGCTTAGATCGCGGGGCCAACGTCCTGACTTTC
CASSLDRGANVLTF
>TRBV7-6|many|NA|TRBJ2-1
TGTGCCAGCAGCTCGAACCCGACTTCATTCAATGAGCAGTTCTTC
CASSSNPTSFNEQFF
>TRBV11-2|once|NA|TRBJ1-2
TGTGCCAGCAGCATGGGCCGGGGCTATGGCTACACCTTC
CASSMGRGYGYTF
>TRBV7-8|many|TRBD2|TRBJ2-3
TGTGCCAGCAGCCCACTGACTAGCGGGGGGGCAGATACGCAGTATTTT
CASSPLTSGGADTQYF
>TRBV5-1|many|NA|TRBJ2-3
TGCGCCAGCCGAGTCAGGGACCTCACAGATACGCAGTATTTT
CASRVRDLTDTQYF
>TRBV2|many|TRBD2|TRBJ2-5
TGTGCCAGCAGTGCCAGCGGGGGTGAGACCCAGTACTTC
CASSASGGETQYF
>TRBV5-8|many|NA|TRBJ2-1
TGTGCCAGCAGCTTTGGTACCTACAATGAGCAGTTCTTC
CASSFGTYNEQFF
>TRBV12-5|NA|NA|TRBJ1-1
TGTGCTAGTGGTTTTACTGAAGCTTTCTTT
CASGFTEAFF
>TRBV5-1|many|TRBD1|TRBJ1-1
TGCGCCAGCAGCCAGGGGGTGAACACTGAAGCTTTCTTT
CASSQGVNTEAFF
>TRBV15|many|NA|TRBJ2-5
TGTGCCACCAGCAGAGAAGGGTTGACAGGAGGGGAGACCCAGTACTTC
CATSREGLTGGETQYF
>TRBV2|NA|TRBD1|TRBJ2-7
TGTGCCAGCAGAGCTCAGGGGGCAGGCTCCTACGAGCAGTACTTC
CASRAQGAGSYEQYF
>TRBV2|many|NA|TRBJ1-1
TGTGCCAGCAGGCAGGGACCAGCTTTCTTT
CASRQGPAFF
>TRBV20-1|many|TRBD2|TRBJ2-1
TGCAGTGCTAGAAGGCAGCGGGAATACAATGAGCAGTTCTTC
CSARRQREYNEQFF
>TRBV6-5|many|NA|TRBJ2-7
TGTGCCAGCAGTTACTCGGGGAACTTGATCCCCTACGAGCAGTACTTC
CASSYSGNLIPYEQYF
>TRBV5-1|many|NA|TRBJ2-1
TGCGCCAGCAGCTTGGCAGGGACCCTCTCCTACAATGAGCAGTTCTTC
CASSLAGTLSYNEQFF
>TRBV18|few|NA|TRBJ1-4
TGTGCCAGCTCAGATCAGGGGAATGAAAAACTGTTTTTT
CASSDQGNEKLFF
>TRBV6-5|many|NA|TRBJ2-7
TGTGCCACCAAATGGGGGTACGAGCAGTACTTC
CATKWGYEQYF
>TRBV6-5|many|NA|TRBJ1-2
TGTGCCAGCAGTTCCGGGCCCCTCTATGGCTACACCTTC
CASSSGPLYGYTF
>TRBV5-6|many|NA|TRBJ2-7
TGTGCCAGCAGCTTGGTCGGACACCCTCGCCCCCACGAGCAGTACTTC
CASSLVGHPRPHEQYF
>TRBV12-3/TRBV12-4|many|TRBD1|TRBJ2-5
TGTGCCAGCAGTTTACTACAGGGGCAAGAGACCCAGTACTTC
CASSLLQGQETQYF
>TRBV20-1|many|NA|TRBJ1-5
TGCAGTGCCAGGACGGGGTTGGGAAATCAGCCCCAGCATTTT
CSARTGLGNQPQHF
>TRBV20-1|many|NA|TRBJ2-7
TGCAGTGCCGGGGCGGGGAATACCTACGAGCAGTACTTC
CSAGAGNTYEQYF
>TRBV21-1|many|NA|TRBJ1-6
TGTGCCAGCAGCATAAGGGACAGGGGGAATTCACCCCTCCACTTT
CASSIRDRGNSPLHF
>TRBV3-1|many|TRBD2|TRBJ2-2
TGTGCCAGCAGCCCCTCCTGGACTAGGAACACCGGGGAGCTGTTTTTT
CASSPSWTRNTGELFF
>TRBV5-1|many|NA|TRBJ1-1
TGCGCCAGCAGCTTGGCCGGGCAGGGCTCTGAAGCTTTCTTT
CASSLAGQGSEAFF
>TRBV27|many|NA|TRBJ1-1
TGTGCCAGCAGTCGCCCACGGACGGGGAACACTGAAGCTTTCTTT
CASSRPRTGNTEAFF
>TRBV2|many|NA|TRBJ1-5
TGTGCCAGCAGTTGGGGACGGGGCAATCAGCCCCAGCATTTT
CASSWGRGNQPQHF
>TRBV6-1|few|NA|TRBJ1-3
TGTGCCAGCAGGCCCAGCTCTGGAAACACCATATATTTT
CASRPSSGNTIYF
>TRBV27|many|NA|TRBJ1-2
TGTGCCGTAGCGGAGGGGTTCGGCTATGGCTACACCTTC
CAVAEGFGYGYTF
>TRBV7-2|many|NA|TRBJ1-2
TGTGCCAGCAGCTCCGCATGGGGGCCAGCTAACTATGGCTACACCTTC
CASSSAWGPANYGYTF
>TRBV5-1|many|NA|TRBJ2-2
TGCGCCAGCAGCTTGGATCTCCGGCGGGACACCGGGGAGCTGTTTTTT
CASSLDLRRDTGELFF
>TRBV6-5|many|TRBD1|TRBJ2-7
TGTGCCAGCAGTTATGACAGGGTAGCCTACGAGCAGTACTTC
CASSYDRVAYEQYF
>TRBV20-1|NA|NA|TRBJ1-5
TGCAGTGCTAGAGGCCGACCGAGGACAGCATTAAATCAGACCCAGCATTTT
CSARGRPRTALNQTQHF
>TRBV3-1|many|NA|TRBJ1-1
TGTGCCAGCAGTCCCGAAGTTGGGAACACTGAAGCTTTCTTT
CASSPEVGNTEAFF
>TRBV7-9|many|NA|TRBJ2-7
TGTGCCAGCAGCCCGAATATGGGGGGAGGCGAGCAGTACTTC
CASSPNMGGGEQYF
>TRBV5-1|many|TRBD1|TRBJ1-1
TGCGCCAGCGGTGAGACAGGGCTATCTGACACTGAAGCTTTCTTT
CASGETGLSDTEAFF
>TRBV7-6|NA|NA|TRBJ1-1
TGTGCCAGCAGCTTTAGAGGTGTGGAAGGGGGGGAAGCTTTCTTT
CASSFRGVEGGEAFF
>TRBV7-9|many|NA|TRBJ1-1
TGTGCCAGCAGCTTAGACGGGTTAGCTGAAGCTTTCTTT
CASSLDGLAEAFF
>TRBV5-1|NA|NA|TRBJ2-1
TGCGCCAGCAGCCCTCCACCCGACAGCGCACTCTACAATGAGCAGTTCTTC
CASSPPPDSALYNEQFF
>TRBV12-3/TRBV12-4|many|TRBD1|TRBJ2-1
TGTGCCAGCAACCCGACAGGGGGCCCCTACAATGAGCAGTTCTTC
CASNPTGGPYNEQFF
>TRBV10-3|many|NA|TRBJ2-5
TGTGCCATTAAACAGGCCCCTCAAGAGACCCAGTACTTC
CAIKQAPQETQYF
>TRBV4-1|NA|TRBD1|TRBJ1-1
TGCGCCAGCATCCAAGTTAGGACAGGGAACACTGAAGCTTTCTTT
CASIQVRTGNTEAFF
>TRBV5-5|many|NA|TRBJ2-7
TGTGCCAGCAGCATAAGTCCAACACCTCCCTACGAGCAGTACTTC
CASSISPTPPYEQYF
>TRBV3-1|many|NA|TRBJ1-4
TGTGCCAGCAGCCAGGACAACACGAGGGGTGAAAAACTGTTTTTT
CASSQDNTRGEKLFF
>TRBV20-1|many|TRBD1|TRBJ1-1
TGCAGTGCTCGTCGTCCCGGGACAGGGTCGAGCACTGAAGCTTTCTTT
CSARRPGTGSSTEAFF
>TRBV5-1|many|NA|TRBJ2-3
TGCGCCAGCAGCTTGCAGGGGGGGCGCACAGATACGCAGTATTTT
CASSLQGGRTDTQYF